The rows below give T cell receptor beta chains drawn from one sample of a study of T cells after yellow fever vaccination. In TCRdb, the 5' RACE reads were re-called with MiXCR into one record per CDR3 protein. Among some 340,000 distinct CDR3 sequences listed, approximately 12% were seen once. The material was CD4+ T cells sorted from PBMCs, obtained 45 days after the yellow fever booster vaccination. Receptor source: a man between 18 and 29 years old who received the YFV17D yellow fever vaccine. CDR3s include the opening cysteine and the closing phenylalanine or tryptophan. D genes are given only for firm matches. Clone sizes are given selectively: once, few, many, or a class where the clone is expanded.

. . TRBJ2-5 TRBV2 CASSRRVGIETQYF TGTGCCAGCAGTCGACGGGTAGGGATCGAGACCCAGTACTTC
many . TRBJ1-1 TRBV7-9 CASSLGPRTEAFF TGTGCCAGCAGCTTAGGGCCCCGCACTGAAGCTTTCTTT
few TRBD1 TRBJ2-2 TRBV10-3 CATGATGPNTGELFF TGTGCCACCGGGGCGACAGGGCCGAACACCGGGGAGCTGTTTTTT
. TRBD2 TRBJ2-1 TRBV5-1 CASSVLAGTHNEQFF TGCGCCAGCAGCGTACTAGCGGGGACCCACAATGAGCAGTTCTTC
few . TRBJ1-2 TRBV5-4 CASSTGLLNYGYTF TGTGCCAGCAGCACAGGGCTTTTAAACTATGGCTACACCTTC
few TRBD1 TRBJ1-1 TRBV6-5 CATYRDRGDTEAFF TGTGCCACTTACCGGGACAGGGGAGACACTGAAGCTTTCTTT
. TRBD2 TRBJ2-3 TRBV5-4 CASSPRTSGGSPDTQYF TGTGCCAGCAGCCCACGGACTAGCGGGGGGTCCCCAGATACGCAGTATTTT
few TRBD2 TRBJ2-5 TRBV12-3/TRBV12-4 CASSYLAGAQETQYF TGTGCCAGCAGTTACCTAGCGGGGGCGCAAGAGACCCAGTACTTC
few TRBD2 TRBJ2-7 TRBV7-3 CASSLSGEGYEQYF TGTGCCAGCAGCTTAAGTGGGGAGGGATACGAGCAGTACTTC
. TRBD1 TRBJ2-3 TRBV11-2 CASSSQGHRGTTQYF TGTGCCAGCAGCTCGCAAGGACACAGGGGCACTACGCAGTATTTT
. . TRBJ2-3 TRBV7-8 CASSLELASGTQYF TGTGCCAGCAGCTTAGAATTGGCGAGCGGTACGCAGTATTTT
few TRBD1 TRBJ2-3 TRBV5-1 CASSTDRDTQYF TGCGCCAGCAGCACGGACAGGGATACGCAGTATTTT
once . TRBJ2-5 TRBV7-2 CASSLQGGPKETQYF TGTGCCAGCAGCCTGCAGGGGGGGCCCAAAGAGACCCAGTACTTC
few . TRBJ2-7 TRBV11-2 CASSSSGYVQYF TGTGCCAGCAGCTCCTCCGGGTACGTGCAGTACTTC
many TRBD1 TRBJ1-1 TRBV7-9 CASSLNPGTASNTEAFF TGTGCCAGCAGCTTAAACCCTGGGACAGCATCTAACACTGAAGCTTTCTTT
few TRBD2 TRBJ2-3 TRBV4-3 CASSQELAGGSDTQYF TGCGCCAGCAGCCAGGAACTAGCGGGGGGCAGCGATACGCAGTATTTT
few TRBD2 TRBJ2-7 TRBV18 CASSPAGGYEQYF TGTGCCAGCTCACCGGCCGGGGGGTACGAGCAGTACTTC
few . TRBJ2-2 TRBV9 CASSRSGTHNTGELFF TGTGCCAGCAGCAGATCGGGGACTCACAACACCGGGGAGCTGTTTTTT
many . TRBJ2-7 TRBV7-2 CASSTQQGNEQYF TGTGCCAGCAGCACGCAACAGGGAAACGAGCAGTACTTC
many . TRBJ2-3 TRBV5-4 CASSLAMRWGDTQYF TGTGCCAGCAGCTTGGCCATGAGGTGGGGAGATACGCAGTATTTT
. . TRBJ1-1 TRBV12-3/TRBV12-4 CASAKALRAIRF TGTGCCAGCGCGAAGGCCTTACGCGCAATTCGGTTT
. . TRBJ2-3 TRBV4-3 CASSQDTIRAQYF TGCGCCAGCAGCCAAGATACTATAAGAGCGCAGTATTTT
few . TRBJ1-6 TRBV5-1 CASSSRDFIRGYNSPLHF TGCGCCAGCAGCTCACGCGACTTTATACGAGGGTATAATTCACCCCTCCACTTT
few . TRBJ2-3 TRBV3-1 CASSRPRGGTDTQYF TGTGCCAGCAGCCGTCCCCGGGGAGGCACAGATACGCAGTATTTT
. . TRBJ2-3 TRBV7-7 CASSQQGQSTDTQYF TGTGCCAGCAGCCAACAAGGACAGAGCACAGATACGCAGTATTTT
. . TRBJ2-1 TRBV6-4 CASKGSRVSEQFF TGTGCCAGCAAGGGGTCGAGGGTATCTGAGCAGTTCTTC
few . TRBJ2-1 TRBV24-1 CATSALWGSEQFF TGTGCCACCAGTGCCCTGTGGGGGTCTGAGCAGTTCTTC
few . TRBJ1-2 TRBV12-3/TRBV12-4 CASSPIWATNYGYTF TGTGCCAGCAGCCCCATATGGGCCACCAACTATGGCTACACCTTC
few . TRBJ1-1 TRBV5-4 CASSSAAGMNTEAFF TGTGCCAGCAGTTCCGCAGCAGGGATGAACACTGAAGCTTTCTTT
many . TRBJ2-2 TRBV4-3 CASSHTVVSSGELFF TGCGCCAGCAGCCATACCGTTGTGTCGTCCGGGGAGCTGTTTTTT
few . TRBJ2-7 TRBV20-1 CSASLGPSEEQYF TGCAGTGCTAGCCTCGGGCCCTCGGAGGAGCAGTACTTC
. . TRBJ1-5 TRBV10-3 CAISPVGQPQHF TGTGCCATCAGCCCCGTGGGTCAGCCCCAGCATTTT
. . TRBJ1-2 TRBV7-9 CASSLEHGYTF TGTGCCAGCAGCTTAGAGCATGGCTACACCTTC
. TRBD1 TRBJ1-3 TRBV30 CACRTGGSSGNTIYF TGTGCCTGCCGGACAGGGGGCAGCTCTGGAAACACCATATATTTT
many TRBD2 TRBJ2-7 TRBV6-2/TRBV6-3 CASSSGTSGGHSYEQYF TGTGCCAGCAGTTCCGGGACTAGCGGGGGTCACTCCTACGAGCAGTACTTC
. . TRBJ2-3 TRBV12-3/TRBV12-4 CASSLGVGTDTQYF TGTGCCAGCAGTTTGGGGGTGGGCACAGATACGCAGTATTTT
few TRBD2 TRBJ2-4 TRBV25-1 CASSGLGASGGTNIQYF TGTGCCAGCAGTGGCCTCGGGGCTAGCGGGGGGACAAACATTCAGTACTTC
. TRBD1 TRBJ2-7 TRBV10-3 CAISNPPGGLRDEQYF TGTGCCATCTCAAACCCCCCAGGGGGCTTAAGAGACGAGCAGTACTTC
. . TRBJ2-2 TRBV27 CASRGLLKGGELFF TGTGCCAGCAGGGGACTTCTCAAGGGCGGGGAGCTGTTTTTT
. . TRBJ2-3 TRBV20-1 CSAGGGSGDTQYF TGCAGTGCCGGCGGGGGCTCGGGAGATACGCAGTATTTT
. . TRBJ2-3 TRBV5-6 CASSLSLASTDTQYF TGTGCCAGCAGCTTAAGTCTAGCTAGCACAGATACGCAGTATTTT
. . TRBJ1-6 TRBV6-5 CASQGKRDRITPLHF TGTGCCAGCCAGGGGAAGAGGGACCGCATAACACCCCTCCACTTT
few . TRBJ2-1 TRBV4-3 CASSQDKGAAEQFF TGCGCCAGCAGCCAAGATAAAGGCGCGGCCGAGCAGTTCTTC